A single sample is the source of the 9 T cell receptor beta chains below, sequenced in a study of T cell repertoires in cytomegalovirus infection. TCRdb reanalysed the reads using MiXCR and keeps one entry per CDR3 protein. Of roughly 300,000 distinct CDR3 sequences in the sample, 20% to 30% are singletons; the top ten hold 11% to 15%. Sequenced: PBMCs. The source of these receptors is a human donor in good health (CMV status not recorded). Some clones in this sample may be carry-over from other donors' samples.

The chain has TRBV7-2 and TRBJ2-4; 8 bases line up with TRBD1. This CDR3 spans 16 amino acids. V dropped 5 bases and J dropped 3; count of bases not matched to a gene: 9. Germline V lookup: CDR1 SGHTA, CDR2 FQGNSA. CDR3 nucleotides: TGTGCCAGCAGCCCGGGGACAGGTTTTGTCAAAAACATTCAGTACTTC. It encodes CASSPGTGFVKNIQYF.

The gene calls are TRBV20-1 and TRBJ2-1; 13 bases are shared with TRBD2. The CDR3 contains 15 residues. Germline V gene lookup returns CDR1 DFQATT and CDR2 SNEGSKA (reference sequence). V gave up 3 bases and J gave up 8 bases; unmatched junction bases: 7. CDR3 residues: CSASEGLAGEYEQFF. The CDR3 nucleotides read TGCAGTGCTAGCGAAGGACTAGCGGGAGAATATGAGCAGTTCTTC.

This clonotype came up once. The V and J genes are TRBV29-1 and TRBJ2-5, with 8 bases aligning to TRBD2. This CDR3 region has 14 residues. Germline trimming cut 3 bases from V and 5 bases from J; bases unmatched to any gene: 8. Per the germline V gene, CDR1 is SQVTM and CDR2 is ANQGSEA. The chain's CDR3 is CSVDTGGGWETQYF. The CDR3 DNA reads as TGCAGCGTTGACACCGGGGGGGGTTGGGAGACCCAGTACTTC.

This clonotype occurred many times. This sequence joins TRBV7-2 and TRBJ2-7; 7 bases align to TRBD1. CDR3 size: 14 residues. CDR1 is SGHTA and CDR2 is FQGNSA in the germline V gene. The V segment lost 5 bases and the J segment 2 bases; nucleotides outside the gene matches: 6. CDR3 protein: CASSHRTGTYEQYF. In nucleotides, the CDR3 is TGTGCCAGCAGCCACAGGACAGGAACCTACGAGCAGTACTTC.

This clonotype was detected ten times or more. CDR3 residues: CASSSTGGVAEAFF. The DNA for the CDR3 is TGTGCCAGCAGCTCAACAGGGGGGGTCGCTGAAGCTTTCTTT. The V and J genes are TRBV28 and TRBJ1-1; 8 bases align to TRBD1. V was pared by 6 bases and J by 6 bases, with 9 bases of the junction left unmatched. Germline V gives CDR1 MDHEN, CDR2 SYDVKM. The CDR3 runs 14 residues. The variable domain in full, completed from reference TRBV28 and TRBJ1-1, reads DVKVTQSSRYLVKRTGEKVFLECVQDMDHENMFWYRQDPGLGLRLIYFSYDVKMKEKGDIPEGYSVSREKKERFSLILESASTNQTSMYLCASSSTGGVAEAFFGQGTRLTVV.

This clonotype came up a few times. The V gene is TRBV5-4, the J gene TRBJ2-5; tentative D call: TRBD1 (7 bases). The germline CDR1 and CDR2 sequences are SGHNT and YYREEE (reference sequence). The CDR3 contains 13 residues. Trimming removed 5 bases from V and 5 bases from J, with 13 bases in between. The DNA of the CDR3 is TGTGCCAGCAGGCTACAGGGGAGGGAGACCCAGTACTTC. This encodes CASRLQGRETQYF.

The gene calls are TRBV4-3 and TRBJ2-7; D may correspond to TRBD1 or TRBD2 (5 bases each). With 0 bases removed from V and 5 bases from J, the gap between germline ends came to 14 bases. The CDR3 runs 15 residues. Germline V gives CDR1 LGHNA, CDR2 YSLEER. The CDR3 here is CASSQESGWGNEQYF. The CDR3 DNA reads as TGCGCCAGCAGCCAAGAGTCAGGGTGGGGGAACGAGCAGTACTTC.

This clonotype was detected a few times. The rearrangement links TRBV20-1 to TRBJ2-6; 7 nucleotides match TRBD1. Unmatched junction bases numbered 4, after V lost 3 bases and J lost 2 bases. Looked up from germline, CDR1 is DFQATT and CDR2 is SNEGSKA (reference sequence). The CDR3 is 15 amino acids. Here the CDR3 DNA reads TGCAGTGCTAGGCGACAGGGAACTGGGGCCAACGTCCTGACTTTC. Amino acids: CSARRQGTGANVLTF.

The V call is TRBV20-1, the J call TRBJ1-5, with TRBD1 matching 10 bases. The CDR3 length is 16 residues. V was clipped by 0 bases and J by 6 bases; unmatched bases: 8. In germline, CDR1 is DFQATT, CDR2 SNEGSKA (reference sequence). CDR3: CSAREPGTGAGQPQHF. The DNA of the CDR3 is TGCAGTGCTAGAGAACCAGGGACAGGGGCGGGTCAGCCCCAGCATTTT.